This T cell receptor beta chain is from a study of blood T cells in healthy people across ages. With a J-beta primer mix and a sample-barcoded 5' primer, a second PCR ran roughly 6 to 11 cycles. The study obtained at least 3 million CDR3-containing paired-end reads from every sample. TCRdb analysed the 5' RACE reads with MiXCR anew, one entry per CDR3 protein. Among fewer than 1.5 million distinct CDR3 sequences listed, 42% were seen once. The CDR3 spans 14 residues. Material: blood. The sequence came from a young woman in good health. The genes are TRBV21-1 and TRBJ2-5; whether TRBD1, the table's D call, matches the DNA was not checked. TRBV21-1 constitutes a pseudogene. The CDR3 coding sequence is TGTGCCAGCAGCAAACACCCGCGCCTGGAGACCCAGTACTTC. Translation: CASSKHPRLETQYF.